These T cell receptor beta chains were read from a single sample in a study of T cells after yellow fever vaccination. TCRdb passed the 5' RACE reads through MiXCR, listing each CDR3 protein once. Here the sample spans hundreds of thousands of distinct CDR3 sequences, about 17% being singletons. Sequenced material: PBMCs, taken before the yellow fever booster vaccination. The receptors stem from a man between 18 and 29 years old who received the YFV17D yellow fever vaccine. Both conserved end residues are part of each CDR3. The D gene is left open where the match is weak. Rows give clone size only sometimes, using once, few, many, or a class for an expanded clone.

v_gene	j_gene	d_gene	abundance	CDR3aa	CDR3nt
TRBV10-3	TRBJ2-5	TRBD2	few	CAISVNSGGDQETQYF	TGTGCCATCAGTGTTAATAGCGGGGGGGATCAAGAGACCCAGTACTTC
TRBV4-1	TRBJ2-7	TRBD1	NA	CASSQGQGSAYEQYF	TGCGCCAGCAGCCAAGGACAGGGGTCCGCCTACGAGCAGTACTTC
TRBV7-2	TRBJ2-5	TRBD2	few	CASSPGLAGVGQYF	TGTGCCAGCAGCCCGGGACTAGCGGGGGTAGGCCAGTACTTC
TRBV7-3	TRBJ2-2	NA	NA	CASSIPPGELFF	TGTGCCAGCAGCATCCCCCCAGGGGAGCTGTTTTTT
TRBV27	TRBJ2-1	TRBD2	NA	CASSPVAGGSYNEQFF	TGTGCCAGCAGTCCTGTAGCGGGGGGTTCGTACAATGAGCAGTTCTTC
TRBV4-1	TRBJ2-3	TRBD2	NA	CASSRKGLAASTDTQYF	TGCGCCAGCAGCCGAAAGGGACTAGCGGCTAGCACAGATACGCAGTATTTT
TRBV5-1	TRBJ2-5	NA	few	CASSLEIRPRETQYF	TGCGCCAGCAGCTTGGAGATTCGGCCCAGGGAGACCCAGTACTTC
TRBV12-3/TRBV12-4	TRBJ2-1	TRBD2	NA	CASSWGTSGEGAEQFF	TGTGCCAGCAGTTGGGGTACTAGCGGGGAGGGGGCTGAGCAGTTCTTC
TRBV20-1	TRBJ2-5	NA	NA	CSARIGVQETQYF	TGCAGTGCTCGCATTGGGGTACAAGAGACCCAGTACTTC
TRBV7-6	TRBJ2-1	NA	few	CASSLNEGEQFF	TGTGCCAGCAGCTTAAATGAGGGTGAGCAGTTCTTC
TRBV5-1	TRBJ2-5	NA	few	CASSLGTSEETQYF	TGCGCCAGCAGCTTGGGCACCAGCGAAGAGACCCAGTACTTC
TRBV2	TRBJ1-1	NA	NA	CASRAWQGKGEAFF	TGTGCCAGCAGGGCCTGGCAGGGGAAGGGTGAAGCTTTCTTT
TRBV27	TRBJ1-5	NA	NA	CASSSDVPFRGQPQHF	TGTGCCAGCAGTTCCGACGTCCCCTTTCGGGGTCAGCCCCAGCATTTT
TRBV20-1	TRBJ2-3	TRBD2	NA	CSAGTSGATGADTQYF	TGCAGTGCCGGGACTAGCGGGGCAACTGGCGCAGATACGCAGTATTTT
TRBV27	TRBJ2-3	NA	NA	CASSRWGDTQYF	TGTGCCAGCAGCCGATGGGGAGATACGCAGTATTTT
TRBV12-3/TRBV12-4	TRBJ2-5	TRBD1	few	CASSSTTGGQETQYF	TGTGCCAGCAGTTCTACGACAGGGGGCCAAGAGACCCAGTACTTC
TRBV5-1	TRBJ2-1	NA	NA	CASSLASRRVLSNEQFF	TGCGCCAGCAGCTTGGCCTCGCGCAGGGTGCTTAGTAATGAGCAGTTCTTC
TRBV4-1	TRBJ1-5	NA	many	CASSDRQVSNQPQHF	TGCGCCAGCAGCGATAGACAGGTTAGCAATCAGCCCCAGCATTTT
TRBV5-1	TRBJ1-1	TRBD1	few	CASSLTSGTGGTEAFF	TGCGCCAGCAGCTTGACGAGCGGGACAGGGGGAACTGAAGCTTTCTTT
TRBV9	TRBJ2-3	TRBD2	NA	CASSVESGGSTDTQYF	TGTGCCAGCAGCGTAGAGAGCGGGGGAAGCACAGATACGCAGTATTTT
TRBV29-1	TRBJ2-1	NA	few	CSGATPGVYNEQFF	TGCAGCGGTGCGACCCCAGGAGTATACAATGAGCAGTTCTTC
TRBV4-1	TRBJ2-3	NA	few	CASSQTGLLGDTQYF	TGCGCCAGCAGCCAAACGGGGCTTCTCGGAGATACGCAGTATTTT
TRBV5-6	TRBJ2-7	TRBD2	NA	CASSQQSGGQYF	TGTGCCAGCAGCCAGCAATCGGGGGGGCAGTACTTC
TRBV6-6	TRBJ1-6	NA	NA	CASALGANSPLHF	TGTGCCAGTGCCCTGGGGGCGAATTCACCCCTCCACTTT
TRBV4-3	TRBJ2-3	TRBD2	NA	CASSQGSGGDYTQYF	TGCGCCAGCAGCCAAGGGAGCGGGGGGGATTATACGCAGTATTTT
TRBV6-2/TRBV6-3	TRBJ2-5	NA	NA	CASNQGYETQYF	TGTGCCAGCAACCAGGGTTATGAGACCCAGTACTTC
TRBV13	TRBJ2-3	TRBD2	NA	CASSLTSGEGTDTQYF	TGTGCCAGCAGCCTAACTAGCGGGGAGGGCACAGATACGCAGTATTTT
TRBV5-1	TRBJ2-5	NA	NA	CASSLATGGRETQYF	TGCGCCAGCAGCTTGGCCACGGGGGGCAGGGAGACCCAGTACTTC
TRBV10-3	TRBJ2-5	TRBD2	NA	CAISSGGETQYF	TGTGCCATCAGCAGCGGGGGGGAGACCCAGTACTTC
TRBV29-1	TRBJ1-5	NA	few	CSAGDPDRPQHF	TGCAGCGCAGGTGACCCCGATCGGCCCCAGCATTTT
TRBV7-8	TRBJ2-2	TRBD2	NA	CASSPVRGGLGNTGELFF	TGTGCCAGCAGCCCTGTTAGGGGGGGACTAGGGAACACCGGGGAGCTGTTTTTT
TRBV7-9	TRBJ1-2	NA	NA	CASSLGAIESGYTF	TGTGCCAGCAGCTTAGGGGCTATAGAATCTGGCTACACCTTC
TRBV4-3	TRBJ1-1	NA	NA	CASSQAGAGEAFF	TGCGCCAGCAGCCAAGCCGGCGCGGGCGAAGCTTTCTTT
TRBV7-9	TRBJ2-7	NA	many	CASSPQLLTPEQYF	TGTGCCAGCAGCCCCCAACTCCTGACACCCGAGCAGTACTTC
TRBV20-1	TRBJ2-7	TRBD2	NA	CSARMRPSGGNFYEQYF	TGCAGTGCTAGAATGCGGCCTAGCGGGGGCAATTTCTACGAGCAGTACTTC
TRBV7-8	TRBJ2-1	NA	NA	CASSPRWRTDNEQFF	TGTGCCAGCAGCCCCCGTTGGCGGACTGACAATGAGCAGTTCTTC
TRBV7-9	TRBJ1-3	NA	few	CASSPAGNTIYF	TGTGCCAGCAGCCCCGCGGGAAACACCATATATTTT
TRBV29-1	TRBJ2-7	NA	few	CSVADQSPYEQYF	TGCAGCGTTGCCGACCAGTCCCCCTACGAGCAGTACTTC
TRBV18	TRBJ2-3	NA	few	CASSPLKFDTQYF	TGTGCCAGCTCACCACTCAAGTTCGATACGCAGTATTTT
TRBV5-5	TRBJ2-1	TRBD2	many	CASSPTGTSGYNEQFF	TGTGCCAGCAGCCCTACCGGGACTAGCGGGTACAATGAGCAGTTCTTC